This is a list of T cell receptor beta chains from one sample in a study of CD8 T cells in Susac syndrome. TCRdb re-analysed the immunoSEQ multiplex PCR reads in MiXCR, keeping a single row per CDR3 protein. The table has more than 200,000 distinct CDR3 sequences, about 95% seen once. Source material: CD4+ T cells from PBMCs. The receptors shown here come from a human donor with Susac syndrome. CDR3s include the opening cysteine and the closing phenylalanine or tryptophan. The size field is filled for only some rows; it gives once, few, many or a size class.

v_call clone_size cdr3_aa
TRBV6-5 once CASRGSGGEPDTQYF
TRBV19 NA CASRQGGNQPQHF
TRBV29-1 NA CSVLLGGGNQPQHF
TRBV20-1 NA CSAPLRQGEAFF
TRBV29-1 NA CSGGGRLTDTQYF
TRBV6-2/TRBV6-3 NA CASSIGWNDEKLFF
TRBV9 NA CASSVGQGQETQYF
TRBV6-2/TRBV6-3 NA CASSYFATPDYEQYF
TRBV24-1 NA CATSAFLNRTERGYTF
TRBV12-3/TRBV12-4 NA CASRGTGVDEQYF
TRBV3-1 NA CASSQRGLAGGRITDTQYF
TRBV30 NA CAWSRQGRTEAFF
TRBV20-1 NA CSARQGAGGNQPQHF
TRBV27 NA CASSHSPSRGNYGYTF
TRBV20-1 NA CSARPVGANSPLHF
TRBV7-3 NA CASSPGGGYYGYTF
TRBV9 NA CASKAGPSGNEQFF
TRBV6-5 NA CASSGQSYEQYF
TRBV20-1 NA CSASSGATEEQYF
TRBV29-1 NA CSVGDRGMNTEAFF
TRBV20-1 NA CSAMDRQTTGELFF
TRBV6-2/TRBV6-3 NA CASSDVTSWAFF
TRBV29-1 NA CSVDGTAVGYTF
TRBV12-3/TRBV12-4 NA CASSSRHSPLHF
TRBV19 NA CASSIQPSRLYGYTF
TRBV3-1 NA CASSLFTGTEAFF
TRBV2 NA CASSALDRGTGQETQYF
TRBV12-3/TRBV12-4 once CASSLDPAGRPGTQYF
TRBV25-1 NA CASSEGPGITEAFF
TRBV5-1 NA CASSFSARVTGELFF
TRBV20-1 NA CSARSATDSTDTQYF
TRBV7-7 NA CASGGLNEKLFF
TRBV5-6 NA CASSRRIESSYNEQFF
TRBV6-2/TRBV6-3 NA CASRDTLNTEAFF
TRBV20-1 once CSASPGAQSGELFF
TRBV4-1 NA CASSQEIRISNEKLFF
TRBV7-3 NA CASSPASGGSVNEQFF